This TCR beta chain stems from a study of cytomegalovirus exposure and HLA in healthy donors. Study-wide context: About 85 million unique TCR sequences came from HLA-typed donors in an early release. Study results and limitations: The study found most TCR sequences rare, yet found some public TCRs in many donors. Later on, an analysis showed TCR association rates differing by HLA locus, with DRB1 the most and HLA-C the fewest. It was reported that the classifier diagnosed cytomegalovirus status with high specificity and sensitivity in both the original and validation cohorts.

The primer mix had 60 Vbeta and 13 Jbeta primers. Some clones are missing from TCRdb's copy, which holds only in-frame ones; the method was immunoSEQ multiplex PCR. The table records roughly 140,000 clones, less than 85% of them present only once. A note on this clone: Its antigen is unknown.

Material for sequencing was PBMCs. The clonotype originates from a man in his fifties in good health and CMV-seropositive.

CDR3 protein: CASRSRDRTYEQYF. The CDR3 coding sequence is TGTGCCAGCAGGAGCAGGGACAGGACCTACGAGCAGTACTTC. V gene TRBV6-1 combines with J gene TRBJ2-7; 8 bases line up with TRBD1. CDR3 size: 14 residues. Germline values: CDR1 MNHNS, CDR2 SASEGT. The V segment lost 6 bases and the J segment 2 bases; nucleotides outside the gene matches: 6.